One sample yielded the 20 T cell receptor beta chains listed below, sequenced in a study of cytomegalovirus exposure and HLA in healthy donors. PCR was performed using 60 Vbeta and 13 Jbeta primers. Some clones are missing from TCRdb's copy, which holds only in-frame ones; the method was immunoSEQ multiplex PCR. The sample shows roughly 150,000 clones, roughly 82% of them seen only once. Sequencing input: PBMCs. These receptors all stem from a man aged 25-45 years in good health and CMV-seronegative.

This clone was seen only a few times. This sequence joins TRBV28 and TRBJ1-1; 9 positions match TRBD1. The CDR3 is 14 residues long. Germline V gene data show CDR1 as MDHEN and CDR2 as SYDVKM. With V trimmed by 7 bases and J by 4 bases, 7 bases remained unmatched. CDR3 protein: CASTPGQGTTEAFF. The CDR3 DNA sequence: TGTGCCAGCACTCCGGGACAGGGTACCACTGAAGCTTTCTTT.

The chain couples TRBV7-9 to TRBJ2-1; 7 bases are a match to TRBD2. Germline CDR1 reads SEHNR; CDR2 reads FQNEAQ (reference sequence). The junction had 7 bases not matched to a gene; V was cut back by 7 bases and J by 7 bases. The CDR3 spans 13 residues. The DNA of the CDR3 is TGTGCCAGCAAAGCCCCCGGGGGGAATGAGCAGTTCTTC. Encoded protein: CASKAPGGNEQFF.

This clone has just a few counts. The chain joins TRBV6-4 to TRBJ1-2, with a possible D match to TRBD1 (5 bases). The CDR3 extends over 13 amino acids. V lost 7 bases and J 4 bases, leaving 13 bases between the germline ends. The germline V gene has CDR1 MRHNA and CDR2 SNTAGT. The chain's CDR3 is CASKALTGYGYTF. CDR3 DNA: TGTGCCAGCAAGGCCCTCACAGGCTATGGCTACACCTTC.

Only a few counts were recorded for this clone. The gene calls are TRBV15 and TRBJ1-6; D is ambiguous. V was shortened by 0 bases and J by 9 bases, with 12 bases between the two germline ends. Per the germline V gene, CDR1 is LNHNV and CDR2 is YYDKDF (reference sequence). This CDR3 is 15 amino acids long. CDR3 sequence reads: CATSRDAVGSSPLHF. DNA for the CDR3: TGTGCCACCAGCAGAGATGCAGTAGGGAGTTCACCCCTCCACTTT.

The chain is built from TRBV5-6 and TRBJ2-3; TRBD2 might be the D (6 bases). This CDR3 spans 17 amino acids. Between the trimmed V and J ends, which lost 2 bases and 4 bases, there was a span of 20 bases. The germline V gene has CDR1 SGHDT and CDR2 YYEEEE. This CDR3 reads CASSFYSGQRAADTQYF. In DNA, the CDR3 is TGTGCCAGCAGCTTTTACTCGGGCCAGCGGGCGGCAGATACGCAGTATTTT.

The chain links TRBV30 to TRBJ1-6; D possibly corresponds to TRBD1 (5 bases). The length of the CDR3 is 18 residues. CDR1 and CDR2 (germline): GTSNPN, SVGIG (reference sequence). The V end was cut by 3 bases, the J end by 0 bases, with 18 bases between. Here the CDR3 DNA reads TGTGCCTGGAGGAAGACGTTGACAGCGAGCTCCTATAATTCACCCCTCCACTTT. This codes for CAWRKTLTASSYNSPLHF. Looking up the rest from reference TRBV30 and TRBJ1-6 gives the full variable domain: SQTIHQWPATLVQPVGSPLSLECTVEGTSNPNLYWYRQAAGRGLQLLFYSVGIGQISSEVPQNLSASRPQDRQFILSSKKLLLSDSGFYLCAWRKTLTASSYNSPLHFGNGTRLTVT.

A remark on this clone: Sequence at one end of the junction differs from germline and may be a read error. The chain uses TRBV30 and TRBJ2-4; maybe TRBD2 (5 bases). This CDR3 has 14 residues. Germline V lookup: CDR1 GTSNPN, CDR2 SVGIG (reference sequence). CDR3 region: CAWSPPLAKNSQYF. CDR3 nucleotides: TGTGCCTGGAGCCCCCCTCTAGCCAAAAACAGTCAGTACTTC.

V gene TRBV6-5 combines with J gene TRBJ1-1; D is ambiguous. Germline V gene data show CDR1 as MNHEY and CDR2 as SVGAGI. Trimming took off 2 bases at V and 5 bases at J, with 9 bases between the two ends. The CDR3 runs 13 residues. CDR3 in DNA: TGTGCCAGCAGTTACACCAGTTGGACTGAAGCTTTCTTT. This gives the protein CASSYTSWTEAFF.

The chain joins TRBV4-1 to TRBJ1-3, with D possibly being TRBD1 (5 bases). The CDR3 has 15 amino acids. CDR1 MGHRA and CDR2 YSYEKL come from the germline V gene. V shed 4 bases and J shed 4 bases, with 14 bases lying between them. The CDR3 DNA reads TGCGCCAGCAGCCCCGGTTTGCAGGGAGGAAACACCATATATTTT. Translating it yields CASSPGLQGGNTIYF.

The chain employs TRBV29-1 and TRBJ1-1; 7 bases are shared with TRBD1. The CDR3 consists of 13 residues. The germline gives CDR1 SQVTM, CDR2 ANQGSEA. V lost 6 bases to trimming and J lost 2 bases; unmatched junction nucleotides: 6. CDR3 region: CSVNRGSNTEAFF. In DNA, the CDR3 is TGCAGCGTAAACAGGGGAAGCAACACTGAAGCTTTCTTT.

This clone came up a few times. The chain's CDR3 is CASSPTDSGNQPQHF. The DNA of the CDR3 is TGTGCCAGCAGCCCGACGGACAGCGGAAATCAGCCCCAGCATTTT. The chain employs TRBV7-9 and TRBJ1-5; D may be TRBD1 (6 bases). The germline V gene has CDR1 SEHNR and CDR2 FQNEAQ (reference sequence). The CDR3 is 15 amino acids. Trimming removed 5 bases from V and 4 bases from J, with 15 bases in between.

The V and J genes are TRBV28 and TRBJ1-1; D uncertain. The germline V gene has CDR1 MDHEN and CDR2 SYDVKM. The V end lost 6 bases, the J end lost 3 bases, and 14 bases lay between the germline ends. This CDR3 spans 14 amino acids. The CDR3 region has the DNA TGTGCCAGCAGACTCGGAGGGCGGTACACTGAAGCTTTCTTT. It encodes CASRLGGRYTEAFF.

This rearrangement joins TRBV19 to TRBJ1-1, with a possible D match to TRBD1 (5 bases). The CDR3 length is 12 residues. V lost 5 bases and J 10 bases, leaving 14 bases between the germline ends. Germline CDR1 reads LNHDA; CDR2 reads SQIVND (reference sequence). CDR3 residues: CASSQAGLGAFF. Written as DNA, the CDR3 is TGTGCCAGTAGTCAGGCGGGACTCGGAGCTTTCTTT.

This clone has a handful of counts. The V gene is TRBV5-1, the J gene TRBJ1-5; TRBD1 might be the D (6 bases). Germline V lookup: CDR1 SGHRS, CDR2 YFSETQ. The CDR3 loop spans 16 amino acids. Trimming shortened V by 4 bases and J by 4 bases, and 18 bases separated the two germline ends. The CDR3 coding sequence is TGCGCCAGCAGCCCCGGGGGGGGCCTTATGAATCAGCCCCAGCATTTT. Its protein is CASSPGGGLMNQPQHF.

This clone was detected only a few times. The DNA for the CDR3 is TGTGCCAGCAGCGAAGGACTAGCGGGGAGGGAGACCCAGTACTTC. Its translation: CASSEGLAGRETQYF. The chain joins TRBV7-3 to TRBJ2-5; 12 bases agree with TRBD2. The CDR3 has 15 residues. Germline CDR1 SGHTA, CDR2 FQGTGA. The V and J ends lost 5 bases and 5 bases, in that order; junction bases with no gene match: 6.

Turning to this clone: This may come from a read error, since a much larger clone is one base off. The chain combines TRBV5-8 with TRBJ1-1, with a weak D call TRBD1 (5 bases). Trimming took off 0 bases at V and 0 bases at J, with 6 bases between the two ends. The CDR3 contains 14 residues. Looked up from germline, CDR1 is SGHTS and CDR2 is YDEGEE. CDR3 DNA: TGTGCCAGCAGCTTGGAGACAGTGAACACTGAAGCTTTCTTT. This sequence encodes CASSLETVNTEAFF.

This chain links TRBV9 with TRBJ2-3, with TRBD2 as a possible D gene (5 bases). Germline V gene sequence: CDR1 SGDLS, CDR2 YYNGEE. The CDR3 is 16 residues long. V shed 0 bases and J shed 3 bases, with 14 bases lying between them. The CDR3 DNA sequence: TGTGCCAGCAGCGTAGCTACGAGGGTGAGGACAGATACGCAGTATTTT. This encodes CASSVATRVRTDTQYF.

This clone was detected a few times. The rearrangement uses TRBV5-1 and TRBJ2-1, with 11 bases aligning to TRBD2. Germline values: CDR1 SGHRS, CDR2 YFSETQ. The CDR3 runs to 15 residues. J was trimmed by 10 bases and V by 0 bases; bases with no gene match: 6. The CDR3 loop reads CASSLELAGAGEQFF. In DNA form, the CDR3 reads TGCGCCAGCAGCTTGGAACTAGCGGGGGCGGGAGAGCAGTTCTTC.

This clone has only a few counts. The chain is built from TRBV28 and TRBJ1-5; D is unclear. The CDR3 totals 12 residues. Germline V gene data show CDR1 as MDHEN and CDR2 as SYDVKM. Trimming left V 4 bases short and J 4 bases short, with 5 bases between. The CDR3: CASSSRNQPQHF. The DNA of the CDR3 is TGTGCCAGCAGTTCGAGGAATCAGCCCCAGCATTTT.

The V gene is TRBV6-5, the J gene TRBJ2-1; 9 positions agree with TRBD2. The CDR3 totals 16 residues. Germline V gives CDR1 MNHEY, CDR2 SVGAGI. J gave up 1 base and V 2 bases, and 3 bases lay outside the gene matches. The CDR3 DNA is TGTGCCAGCAGTTACGCGGGAGGGCCTTCCTACAATGAGCAGTTCTTC. It yields the protein CASSYAGGPSYNEQFF.